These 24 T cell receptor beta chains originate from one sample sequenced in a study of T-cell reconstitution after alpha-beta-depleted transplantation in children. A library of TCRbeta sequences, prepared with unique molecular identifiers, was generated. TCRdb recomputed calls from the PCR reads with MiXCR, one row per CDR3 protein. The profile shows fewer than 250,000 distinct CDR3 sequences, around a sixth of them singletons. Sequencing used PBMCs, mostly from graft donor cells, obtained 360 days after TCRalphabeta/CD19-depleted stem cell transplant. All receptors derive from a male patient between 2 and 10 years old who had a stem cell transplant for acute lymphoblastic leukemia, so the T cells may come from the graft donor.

The CDR3 region is CASITGQGNYGYTF. CDR3 coding DNA: TGTGCCAGTATCACCGGCCAGGGTAACTATGGCTACACCTTC. The V gene is TRBV19, the J gene TRBJ1-2, with TRBD1 as a possible D gene (5 bases). Germline CDR1 reads LNHDA; CDR2 reads SQIVND (reference sequence). V was clipped by 7 bases and J by 1 base, with 13 bases between them. CDR3 length: 14 amino acids. Supplemented by reference TRBV19 and TRBJ1-2, the full variable domain reads DGGITQSPKYLFRKEGQNVTLSCEQNLNHDAMYWYRQDPGQGLRLIYYSQIVNDFQKGDIAEGYSVSREKKESFPLTVTSAQKNPTAFYLCASITGQGNYGYTFGSGTRLTVV.

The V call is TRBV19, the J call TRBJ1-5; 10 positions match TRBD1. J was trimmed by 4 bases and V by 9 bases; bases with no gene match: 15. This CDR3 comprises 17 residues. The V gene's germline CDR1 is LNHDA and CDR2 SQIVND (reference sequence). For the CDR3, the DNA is TGTGCCAGCTGGGACAGGGGACGATTCGCCGGTAATCAGCCCCAGCATTTT. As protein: CASWDRGRFAGNQPQHF.

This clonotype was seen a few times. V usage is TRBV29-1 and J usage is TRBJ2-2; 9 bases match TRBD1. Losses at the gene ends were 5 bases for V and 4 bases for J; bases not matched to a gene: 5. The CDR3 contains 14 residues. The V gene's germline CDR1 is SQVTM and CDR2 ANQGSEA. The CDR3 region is CSVWDRVSTGELFF. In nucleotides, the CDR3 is TGCAGCGTTTGGGACAGGGTTAGCACCGGGGAGCTGTTTTTT.

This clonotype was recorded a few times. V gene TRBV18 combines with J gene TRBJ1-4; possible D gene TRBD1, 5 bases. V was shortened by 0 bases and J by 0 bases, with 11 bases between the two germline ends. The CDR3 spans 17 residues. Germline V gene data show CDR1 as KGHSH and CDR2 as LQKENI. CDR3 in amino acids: CASSPPDSLATNEKLFF. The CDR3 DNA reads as TGTGCCAGCTCACCACCAGACAGCCTTGCAACTAATGAAAAACTGTTTTTT.

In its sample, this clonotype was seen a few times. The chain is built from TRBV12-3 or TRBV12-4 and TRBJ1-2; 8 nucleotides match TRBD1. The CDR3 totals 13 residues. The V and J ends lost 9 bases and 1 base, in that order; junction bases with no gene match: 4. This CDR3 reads CASWTGSNYGYTF. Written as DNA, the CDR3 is TGTGCCAGTTGGACAGGGAGTAACTATGGCTACACCTTC.

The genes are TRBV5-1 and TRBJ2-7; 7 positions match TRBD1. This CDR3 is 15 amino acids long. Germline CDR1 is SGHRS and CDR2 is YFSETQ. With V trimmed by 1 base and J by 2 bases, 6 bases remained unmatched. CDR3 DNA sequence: TGCGCCAGCAGCTTGCAAGGGGGCGCAGCCTACGAGCAGTACTTC. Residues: CASSLQGGAAYEQYF.

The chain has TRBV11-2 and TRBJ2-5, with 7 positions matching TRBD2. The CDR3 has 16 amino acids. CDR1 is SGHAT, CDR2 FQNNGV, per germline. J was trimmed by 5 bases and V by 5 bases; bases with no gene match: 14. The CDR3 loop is CASSPRLAEGSETQYF. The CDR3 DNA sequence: TGTGCCAGCAGCCCCCGGCTAGCGGAGGGATCGGAGACCCAGTACTTC.

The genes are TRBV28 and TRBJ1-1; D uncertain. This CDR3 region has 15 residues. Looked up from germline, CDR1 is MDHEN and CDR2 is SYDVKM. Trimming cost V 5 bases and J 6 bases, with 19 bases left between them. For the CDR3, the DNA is TGTGCCAGCAGTCTAAATCCCGGACCAGTTGCTGAAGCTTTCTTT. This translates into CASSLNPGPVAEAFF.

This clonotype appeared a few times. DNA for the CDR3: TGTGCCAGCAGCCCCCCGGGTCGCTACGAGCAGTACTTC. It specifies CASSPPGRYEQYF. The genes are TRBV3-1 and TRBJ2-7; no reliable D call. CDR1 LGHDT and CDR2 YNNKEL come from the germline V gene (reference sequence). Trimming stripped 4 bases from V and 3 bases from J, with 10 bases between. The CDR3 spans 13 residues.

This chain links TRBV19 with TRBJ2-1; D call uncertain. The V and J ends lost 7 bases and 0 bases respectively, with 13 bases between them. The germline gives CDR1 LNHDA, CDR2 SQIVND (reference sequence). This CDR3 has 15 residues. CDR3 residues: CASTMRHFSYNEQFF. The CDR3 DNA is TGTGCCAGTACCATGAGACACTTCTCCTACAATGAGCAGTTCTTC.

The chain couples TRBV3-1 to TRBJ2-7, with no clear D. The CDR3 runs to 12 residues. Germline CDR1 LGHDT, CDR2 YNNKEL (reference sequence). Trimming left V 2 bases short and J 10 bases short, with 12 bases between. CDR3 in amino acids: CASSQKRFEQYF. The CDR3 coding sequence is TGTGCCAGCAGCCAAAAACGCTTTGAACAGTACTTC.

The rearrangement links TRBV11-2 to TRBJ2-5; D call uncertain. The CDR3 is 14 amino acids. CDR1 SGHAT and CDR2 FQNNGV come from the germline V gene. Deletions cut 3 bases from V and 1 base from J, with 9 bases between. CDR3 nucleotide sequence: TGTGCCAGCAGCTTGGCAGACCCCCAAGAGACCCAGTACTTC. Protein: CASSLADPQETQYF.

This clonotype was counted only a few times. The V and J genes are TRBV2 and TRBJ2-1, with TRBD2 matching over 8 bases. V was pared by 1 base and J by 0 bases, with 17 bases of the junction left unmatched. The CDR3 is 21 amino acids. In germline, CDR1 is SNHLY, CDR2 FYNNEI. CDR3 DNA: TGTGCCAGCAGTGAAGACCCTTGGAGGATAGCGGGGAGATCCTCCTACAATGAGCAGTTCTTC. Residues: CASSEDPWRIAGRSSYNEQFF.

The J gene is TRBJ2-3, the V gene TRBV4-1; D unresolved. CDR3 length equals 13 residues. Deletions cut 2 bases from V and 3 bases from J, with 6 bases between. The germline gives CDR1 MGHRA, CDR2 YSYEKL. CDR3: CASSQTLTDTQYF. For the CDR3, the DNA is TGCGCCAGCAGCCAAACCCTAACAGATACGCAGTATTTT.

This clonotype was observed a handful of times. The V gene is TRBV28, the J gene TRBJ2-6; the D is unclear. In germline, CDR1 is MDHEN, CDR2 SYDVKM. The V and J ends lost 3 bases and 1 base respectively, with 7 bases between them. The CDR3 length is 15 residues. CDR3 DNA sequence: TGTGCCAGCAGTTTGCTTGCTTCTGGGGCCAACGTCCTGACTTTC. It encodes CASSLLASGANVLTF. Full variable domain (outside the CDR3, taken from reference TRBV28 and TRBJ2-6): DVKVTQSSRYLVKRTGEKVFLECVQDMDHENMFWYRQDPGLGLRLIYFSYDVKMKEKGDIPEGYSVSREKKERFSLILESASTNQTSMYLCASSLLASGANVLTFGAGSRLTVL.

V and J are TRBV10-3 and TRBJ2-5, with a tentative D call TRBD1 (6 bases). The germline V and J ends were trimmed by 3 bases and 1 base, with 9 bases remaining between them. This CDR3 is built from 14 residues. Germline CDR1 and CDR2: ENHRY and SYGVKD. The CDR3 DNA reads TGTGCCATCAGTGAAGGACAGCGCCAAGAGACCCAGTACTTC. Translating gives CAISEGQRQETQYF.

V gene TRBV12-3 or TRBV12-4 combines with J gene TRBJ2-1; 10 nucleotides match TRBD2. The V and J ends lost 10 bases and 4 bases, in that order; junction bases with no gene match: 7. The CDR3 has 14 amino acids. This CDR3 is CATLLAGKYNEQFF. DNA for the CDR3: TGTGCCACGTTACTAGCGGGGAAATACAATGAGCAGTTCTTC.

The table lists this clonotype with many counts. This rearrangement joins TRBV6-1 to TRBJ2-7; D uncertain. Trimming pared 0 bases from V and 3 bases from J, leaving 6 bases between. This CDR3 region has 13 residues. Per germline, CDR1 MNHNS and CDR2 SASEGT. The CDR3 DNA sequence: TGTGCCAGCAGTGAAGCGTACGGCTACGAGCAGTACTTC. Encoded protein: CASSEAYGYEQYF.

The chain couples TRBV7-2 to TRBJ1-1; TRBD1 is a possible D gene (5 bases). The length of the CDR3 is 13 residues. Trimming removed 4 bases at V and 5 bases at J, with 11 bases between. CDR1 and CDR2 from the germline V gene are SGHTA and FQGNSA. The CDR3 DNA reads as TGTGCCAGCAGCTCCCAGGAGGGGACTGAAGCTTTCTTT. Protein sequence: CASSSQEGTEAFF.

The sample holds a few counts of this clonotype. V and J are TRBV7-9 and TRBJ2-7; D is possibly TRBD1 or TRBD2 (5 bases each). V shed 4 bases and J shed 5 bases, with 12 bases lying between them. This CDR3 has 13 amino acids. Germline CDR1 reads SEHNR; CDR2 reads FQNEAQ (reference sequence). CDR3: CASSWDLLHEQYF. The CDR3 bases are TGTGCCAGCAGCTGGGACCTTCTCCACGAGCAGTACTTC.

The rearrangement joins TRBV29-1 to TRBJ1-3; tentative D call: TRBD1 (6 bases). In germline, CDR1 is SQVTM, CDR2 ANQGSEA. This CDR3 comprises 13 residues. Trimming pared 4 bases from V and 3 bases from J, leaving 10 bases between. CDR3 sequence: CSVVQQGGNTIYF. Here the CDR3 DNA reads TGCAGCGTTGTCCAACAGGGTGGAAACACCATATATTTT.

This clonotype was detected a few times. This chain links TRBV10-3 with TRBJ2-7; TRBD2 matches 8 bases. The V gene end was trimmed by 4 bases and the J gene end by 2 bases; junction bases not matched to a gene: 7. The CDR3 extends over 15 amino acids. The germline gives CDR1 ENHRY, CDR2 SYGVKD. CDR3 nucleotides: TGTGCCATCAGTGTACCCAGCGGGGGAACCTACGAGCAGTACTTC. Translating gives CAISVPSGGTYEQYF.

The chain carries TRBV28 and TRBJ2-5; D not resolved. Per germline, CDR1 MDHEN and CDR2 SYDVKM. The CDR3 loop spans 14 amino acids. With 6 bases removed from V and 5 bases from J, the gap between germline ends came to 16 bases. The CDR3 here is CASSRQTLMETQYF. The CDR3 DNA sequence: TGTGCCAGCAGCAGGCAGACTTTAATGGAGACCCAGTACTTC.

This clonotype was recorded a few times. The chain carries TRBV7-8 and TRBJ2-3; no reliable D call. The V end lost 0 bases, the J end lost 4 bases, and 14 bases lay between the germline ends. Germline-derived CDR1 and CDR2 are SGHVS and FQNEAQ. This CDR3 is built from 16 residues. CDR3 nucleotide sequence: TGTGCCAGCAGCTTAGCTTCCAGAGCGAATTCAGATACGCAGTATTTT. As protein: CASSLASRANSDTQYF.